Described below is a single T cell receptor beta chain sequence and its context. No antigen is known for it. The junction shows a germline mismatch at one end, possibly a read error. The data were obtained in a study of cytomegalovirus exposure and HLA in healthy donors. Primers: 60 Vbeta forward and 13 Jbeta reverse. The assay was immunoSEQ multiplex PCR, and TCRdb's table has in-frame clones only and misses some. The top ten hold roughly 1.4% of the sample, which has roughly 150,000 clones, around 77% seen once. The study's findings and limits: When a later analysis was performed, an Asian-associated ancestry cluster reportedly had fewer N-insertions than the roughly 700-donor mean.

CDR1 is SGDLS and CDR2 is YYNGEE in the germline V gene. The CDR3 has 13 residues. This rearrangement joins TRBV9 to TRBJ1-4; D unresolved. The sample taken for sequencing was PBMCs. This TCR derives from a middle-aged man in good health and CMV-seronegative. The CDR3, as DNA: TGCGCCTCGCGGGGTCCAACTAATGAAAAACTGTTTTTT. It specifies CASRGPTNEKLFF.